Shown below are 30 T cell receptor beta chains from a single sample sequenced in a study of blood T cell repertoires in COVID-19. Sequencing used immunoSEQ multiplex PCR; TCRdb keeps in-frame clones, though not all of them. The profile shows over 140,000 clones, roughly 81% of them singletons. Sequenced sample: peripheral blood. These receptor sequences come from a woman aged 45 to 65 with active or convalescent COVID-19.

V and J are TRBV3-1 (or the pseudogene TRBV3-2) and TRBJ2-1, with 8 bases that match TRBD1. This CDR3 has 16 residues. V shed 1 base and J 4 bases; nucleotides not matched to a gene: 6. Germline CDR1 and CDR2: LGHDT and YNNKEL (reference sequence). The CDR3 spells CASSQGTGTGYNEQFF. The CDR3 DNA follows: TGTGCCAGCAGCCAAGGGACCGGGACAGGTTACAATGAGCAGTTCTTC.

This chain joins TRBV10-1 and TRBJ2-3, with 9 bases matching TRBD2. This CDR3 has 15 residues. Unmatched junction bases numbered 13, after V lost 10 bases and J lost 5 bases. Germline V CDR1 and CDR2: WNHNN, SYGVQD (reference sequence). DNA of the CDR3: TGCGCCACCTACATAGCGGGAGCAGTGGGAGATACGCAGTATTTT. It yields the protein CATYIAGAVGDTQYF.

CDR3 sequence: CATSRGASGSREQYF. The CDR3 coding sequence is TGTGCCACCAGCAGAGGGGCCTCAGGTTCTCGGGAGCAGTACTTC. The J gene is TRBJ2-7, the V gene TRBV15; D remains ambiguous. V was cut by 1 base and J by 7 bases, with 17 bases left in between. The CDR3 loop spans 15 amino acids. The germline gives CDR1 LNHNV, CDR2 YYDKDF (reference sequence).

This clone was detected once. The V gene is TRBV4-3, the J gene TRBJ1-2, with TRBD1 matching 8 bases. The ends lost 1 base at V and 6 bases at J; junction bases unmatched: 7. This CDR3 has 15 residues. Germline-derived CDR1 and CDR2 are LGHNA and YSLEER. In nucleotides, the CDR3 is TGCGCCAGCAGCCAAGGTTGGGGACAGGTGGATGGCTACACCTTC. It translates to CASSQGWGQVDGYTF.

The V gene is TRBV20-1, the J gene TRBJ2-2, with 7 bases matching TRBD2. This CDR3 has 14 amino acids. Trimming removed 3 bases from V and 4 bases from J; junction bases left unmatched: 5. Per germline, CDR1 DFQATT and CDR2 SNEGSKA (reference sequence). The CDR3 sequence: CSASRREGTGELFF. Here the CDR3 DNA reads TGCAGTGCTAGTAGGAGGGAGGGCACCGGGGAGCTGTTTTTT.

As for this clone: This sample includes further DNA sequences coding for the same CDR3. The rearrangement uses TRBV2 and TRBJ2-5; TRBD2 matches at 11 bases. The germline V gene has CDR1 SNHLY and CDR2 FYNNEI. The ends lost 6 bases at V and 4 bases at J; junction bases unmatched: 4. This CDR3 is 14 amino acids long. Here the CDR3 reads CASRPGLAGETQYF. Written as DNA, the CDR3 is TGTGCCAGCAGACCCGGACTAGCGGGAGAGACCCAGTACTTC.

The genes are TRBV9 and TRBJ1-3, with 7 bases lining up with TRBD1. The CDR3 spans 14 residues. With V trimmed by 2 bases and J by 2 bases, 1 base remained unmatched. The germline CDR1 and CDR2 sequences are SGDLS and YYNGEE. CDR3: CASSVDRAGNTIYF. The CDR3, as DNA: TGTGCCAGCAGCGTCGACAGGGCTGGAAACACCATATATTTT.

The V call is TRBV27, the J call TRBJ1-2; no clear D. The V end lost 2 bases, the J end lost 1 base, and 14 bases lay between the germline ends. The CDR3 loop spans 16 amino acids. The germline V gene has CDR1 MNHEY and CDR2 SMNVEV (reference sequence). The CDR3 sequence: CASSLRLAGVNYGYTF. CDR3 coding DNA: TGTGCCAGCAGTTTACGCCTAGCCGGGGTTAACTATGGCTACACCTTC.

This clone was found a few times. The genes are TRBV3-1 (or the pseudogene TRBV3-2) and TRBJ2-7; a possible D gene is TRBD2 (7 bases). Trimming removed 2 bases from V and 5 bases from J, with 19 bases in between. Germline assignment: CDR1 LGHDT and CDR2 YNNKEL (reference sequence). CDR3 length: 16 amino acids. CDR3 DNA sequence: TGTGCCAGCAGCCAACCGCGGCGGGGGCCCATCGACGAGCAGTACTTC. This encodes CASSQPRRGPIDEQYF.

This chain links TRBV7-2 with TRBJ2-7, with TRBD2 matching 10 bases. J was trimmed by 4 bases and V by 3 bases; bases with no gene match: 6. Looked up from germline, CDR1 is SGHTA and CDR2 is FQGNSA. This CDR3 is built from 15 residues. CDR3 loop: CASSFRSGREYEQYF. The DNA for the CDR3 is TGTGCCAGCAGCTTCCGCAGCGGGAGGGAGTACGAGCAGTACTTC.

This clone is a singleton in its sample. The gene calls are TRBV28 and TRBJ2-7; a possible D gene is TRBD2 (5 bases). Per the germline V gene, CDR1 is MDHEN and CDR2 is SYDVKM. Trimming cost V 6 bases and J 7 bases, with 13 bases left between them. The CDR3 has 12 residues. The chain's CDR3 is CASSRRTQEQYF. CDR3 bases: TGTGCCAGCAGCCGCCGGACTCAGGAGCAGTACTTC.

The genes are TRBV7-6 and TRBJ1-1, with 10 bases matching TRBD1. V shed 5 bases, J shed 5 bases, and the junction held 8 bases outside the gene matches. The CDR3 loop spans 15 amino acids. Germline V gene data show CDR1 as SGHVS and CDR2 as FNYEAQ. The DNA of the CDR3 is TGTGCCAGCAGCCCCAGACAGGGGGCAGGGACTGAAGCTTTCTTT. It specifies CASSPRQGAGTEAFF. Filled out from reference TRBV7-6 and TRBJ1-1, the complete variable domain reads GAGVSQSPRYKVTKRGQDVALRCDPISGHVSLYWYRQALGQGPEFLTYFNYEAQQDKSGLPNDRFSAERPEGSISTLTIQRTEQRDSAMYRCASSPRQGAGTEAFFGQGTRLTVV.

In nucleotides, the CDR3 is TGTGCCAGCAGCGTAGAGCCCACTCGACTAGCGGGAGTGAGTGAGCAGTTCTTC. Translation: CASSVEPTRLAGVSEQFF. The rearrangement joins TRBV9 to TRBJ2-1, with TRBD2 matching over 12 bases. The CDR3 totals 18 residues. After removal of 0 bases from V and 9 bases from J, the junction contained 13 bases not matched to a gene. Germline CDR1 SGDLS, CDR2 YYNGEE.

The chain carries TRBV2 and TRBJ2-2; D unclear. CDR1 is SNHLY, CDR2 FYNNEI, per germline. Trimming took off 4 bases at V and 1 base at J, with 4 bases between the two ends. This CDR3 has 13 residues. The DNA for the CDR3 is TGTGCCAGCAGTGTCTTGAACACCGGGGAGCTGTTTTTT. Protein: CASSVLNTGELFF.

The rearrangement links TRBV7-9 to TRBJ1-2; 7 bases are shared with TRBD1. The CDR3 has 14 residues. Trimming at V came to 1 base and at J to 5 bases, leaving 4 bases not matched to a gene. CDR1 SEHNR and CDR2 FQNEAQ come from the germline V gene (reference sequence). The CDR3 DNA sequence: TGTGCCAGCAGCTTAGTCGGGACAGAGTATGGCTACACCTTC. Amino acids: CASSLVGTEYGYTF. Variable domain in full (rest from reference TRBV7-9 and TRBJ1-2): DTGVSQNPRHKITKRGQNVTFRCDPISEHNRLYWYRQTLGQGPEFLTYFQNEAQLEKSRLLSDRFSAERPKGSFSTLEIQRTEQGDSAMYLCASSLVGTEYGYTFGSGTRLTVV.

J is TRBJ2-4 and V is TRBV30, with TRBD2 matching over 8 bases. This CDR3 is 14 amino acids long. V was pared by 5 bases and J by 6 bases, with 9 bases of the junction left unmatched. CDR1 is GTSNPN and CDR2 is SVGIG in the germline V gene (reference sequence). The CDR3: CAWGRGGEGNIQYF. The CDR3 nucleotides read TGTGCCTGGGGCCGGGGGGGTGAGGGAAACATTCAGTACTTC.

This clone came up a few times. The genes are TRBV5-6 and TRBJ1-1, with 10 nucleotides matching TRBD1. The V gene's germline CDR1 is SGHDT and CDR2 YYEEEE. The CDR3 has 16 amino acids. V was pared by 0 bases and J by 0 bases, with 2 bases of the junction left unmatched. CDR3 sequence: CASSLGDRGVNTEAFF. DNA of the CDR3: TGTGCCAGCAGCTTGGGGGACAGGGGAGTGAACACTGAAGCTTTCTTT.

V gene TRBV28 combines with J gene TRBJ1-6; D remains ambiguous. The V end was cut by 1 base, the J end by 8 bases, with 24 bases between. This CDR3 comprises 19 residues. The germline V gene has CDR1 MDHEN and CDR2 SYDVKM. The CDR3 sequence is CASSLSPGLGATGDSPLHF. Here the CDR3 DNA reads TGTGCCAGCAGTTTATCGCCGGGTCTAGGTGCCACCGGGGATTCACCCCTCCACTTT.

The chain couples TRBV21-1 to TRBJ1-5; the table's D call, TRBD1, has no DNA check behind it. TRBV21-1 is a documented pseudogene. The CDR3 has 17 amino acids. The CDR3 reads CASTTKAGTDSNQPQHF. DNA for the CDR3: TGTGCCAGCACCACCAAGGCCGGGACAGATAGCAATCAGCCCCAGCATTTT.

In DNA form, the CDR3 reads TGTGCCAGCAGCCTCCCGAACACTGAAGCTTTCTTT. Translated: CASSLPNTEAFF. J is TRBJ1-1 and V is TRBV11-2; D uncertain. V was pared by 5 bases and J by 1 base, with 5 bases between. In germline, CDR1 is SGHAT, CDR2 FQNNGV. The CDR3 contains 12 residues.

V gene TRBV5-1 combines with J gene TRBJ1-2, with 12 bases aligning to TRBD1. The CDR3 contains 17 residues. V was clipped by 0 bases and J by 4 bases; unmatched bases: 7. CDR1 is SGHRS, CDR2 YFSETQ, per germline. CDR3: CASSLDSGTGGPYGYTF. As DNA, the CDR3 is TGCGCCAGCAGCTTGGATTCCGGGACAGGGGGCCCCTATGGCTACACCTTC.

Here the CDR3 reads CASSRTGSNSPLHF. The DNA for the CDR3 is TGTGCCAGCAGCCGGACAGGGAGTAATTCACCCCTCCACTTT. The chain links TRBV7-9 to TRBJ1-6; 8 nucleotides align to TRBD1. Per germline, CDR1 SEHNR and CDR2 FQNEAQ (reference sequence). With 5 bases clipped from V and 6 bases from J, the junction kept 3 bases outside the gene matches. The CDR3 totals 14 residues.

This chain joins TRBV6-5 and TRBJ1-3; D may be TRBD1 (6 bases). Trimming cost V 5 bases and J 3 bases, with 11 bases left between them. The CDR3 consists of 14 residues. Germline lookup yields CDR1 MNHEY and CDR2 SVGAGI. This CDR3 is CASSPRGFGNTIYF. DNA of the CDR3: TGTGCCAGCAGTCCCAGGGGATTTGGAAACACCATATATTTT.

The chain combines TRBV11-2 with TRBJ1-1; D is perhaps TRBD1 (5 bases). The CDR3 has 14 amino acids. Germline V CDR1 and CDR2: SGHAT, FQNNGV. V lost 5 bases, J lost 4 bases, and 14 bases lay in between. CDR3 amino acids: CASSRSGGGTEAFF. DNA of the CDR3: TGTGCCAGCAGCAGAAGTGGGGGGGGCACTGAAGCTTTCTTT.

J is TRBJ1-2 and V is TRBV12-3 or TRBV12-4; TRBD1 is a possible D gene (6 bases). The V end lost 1 base, the J end lost 6 bases, and 9 bases lay between the germline ends. The CDR3 is 13 residues long. The CDR3 DNA sequence: TGTGCCAGCAGTTTAGATCCAGGGGATGGCTACACCTTC. This translates into CASSLDPGDGYTF.

The V and J genes are TRBV6-5 and TRBJ1-4, with D hard to call. Trimming pared 6 bases from V and 0 bases from J, leaving 8 bases between. The CDR3 runs 14 residues. Germline CDR1 and CDR2: MNHEY and SVGAGI. CDR3 nucleotide sequence: TGTGCCAGCAGCCACGGTCCAACTAATGAAAAACTGTTTTTT. This sequence encodes CASSHGPTNEKLFF.

This chain uses TRBV30 with TRBJ1-2; 10 bases align to TRBD1. Per the germline V gene, CDR1 is GTSNPN and CDR2 is SVGIG (reference sequence). This CDR3 contains 13 residues. V lost 6 bases to trimming and J lost 8 bases; unmatched junction nucleotides: 9. For the CDR3, the DNA is TGTGCCTGCGGGGGACAGGGGTTTGGCGGCTACACCTTC. Amino acids: CACGGQGFGGYTF.

This clone has only one observation. The J gene is TRBJ1-5, the V gene TRBV7-2, with D perhaps matching TRBD1 (6 bases). This CDR3 region has 17 residues. The germline V gene encodes CDR1 SGHTA and CDR2 FQGNSA. Trimming stripped 3 bases from V and 3 bases from J, with 18 bases between. CDR3 residues: CASSLGGGVGLNQPQHF. The DNA for the CDR3 is TGTGCCAGCAGCTTGGGAGGGGGGGTAGGCCTCAATCAGCCCCAGCATTTT.

This clone appeared a few times. The chain combines TRBV28 with TRBJ1-1, with 8 bases matching TRBD1. The CDR3 totals 20 residues. CDR1 and CDR2 from the germline V gene are MDHEN and SYDVKM. After removal of 11 bases from V and 3 bases from J, the junction contained 29 bases not matched to a gene. The DNA of the CDR3 is TGTGCCGTAAACAGGGGGTCCAAGGGATGGTATAGGCTAACGGACACTGAAGCTTTCTTT. This encodes CAVNRGSKGWYRLTDTEAFF.

The DNA of the CDR3 is TGCGCCAGCAGCCAAGATGGTACAGGGCCGGCCTATGGCTACACCTTC. This gives the protein CASSQDGTGPAYGYTF. This sequence joins TRBV4-1 and TRBJ1-2; maybe TRBD1 (6 bases). Germline V gene data show CDR1 as MGHRA and CDR2 as YSYEKL. This CDR3 is built from 16 residues. V was cut by 0 bases and J by 4 bases, with 15 bases left in between.